These T cell receptor beta chains were read from a single sample in a study of cytomegalovirus exposure and HLA in healthy donors. Assay: immunoSEQ multiplex PCR; the TCRdb copy retains only in-frame clones and omits some. The sample shows fewer than 200,000 clones, 85% of them seen only once. The sequenced material came from PBMCs. The receptor source for this set is a man aged 18 to 30 in good health and CMV-seropositive. CDR3s include the opening cysteine and the closing phenylalanine or tryptophan. The D gene is left open where the match is weak. Size is omitted from some rows. Given values are once, few, many or a class for expanded clones.

D gene	V gene	J gene	clone size	CDR3 protein	CDR3 DNA
TRBD1	TRBV5-1	TRBJ2-1	-	CASRSGTGGDEQFF	TGCGCCAGCAGATCCGGGACAGGGGGCGATGAGCAGTTCTTC
TRBD1	TRBV27	TRBJ2-7	few	CASSPGTVFYEQYF	TGTGCCAGCAGTCCTGGGACAGTATTCTACGAGCAGTACTTC
-	TRBV28	TRBJ1-5	-	CASSFDRNNQPQHF	TGTGCCAGCAGCTTCGACAGAAACAATCAGCCCCAGCATTTT
-	TRBV7-2	TRBJ1-1	-	CASLGSLNTEAFF	TGTGCCAGCCTGGGGAGTCTGAACACTGAAGCTTTCTTT
-	TRBV6-5	TRBJ2-1	-	CASSYSDSNEQFF	TGTGCCAGCAGTTACTCCGACAGTAATGAGCAGTTCTTC
-	TRBV5-1	TRBJ2-2	-	CASSPPGTGELFF	TGCGCCAGCAGCCCCCCGGGGACCGGGGAGCTGTTTTTT
-	TRBV6-1	TRBJ1-2	-	CASSYGVSLDGYTF	TGTGCCAGCAGTTATGGAGTCAGTTTGGATGGCTACACCTTC
-	TRBV27	TRBJ1-4	-	CASPLPHSSSGEKLFF	TGTGCCAGCCCCCTACCGCACAGTTCGAGTGGTGAAAAACTGTTTTTT
TRBD1	TRBV18	TRBJ2-7	-	CASSGGGQGPYEQYF	TGTGCCAGCTCAGGAGGGGGACAGGGTCCCTACGAGCAGTACTTC
-	TRBV28	TRBJ1-3	-	CASSLRAGPNSGNTIYF	TGTGCCAGCAGTTTAAGGGCAGGGCCCAACTCTGGAAACACCATATATTTT
TRBD2	TRBV11-2	TRBJ2-7	once	CASSPRGGLAGSTYEQYF	TGTGCCAGCAGCCCTAGGGGCGGACTAGCGGGAAGTACCTACGAGCAGTACTTC
-	TRBV20-1	TRBJ2-7	-	CSAYQGDGQYF	TGCAGTGCTTACCAGGGTGATGGGCAGTACTTC
TRBD2	TRBV6-1	TRBJ2-2	-	CASSEWRRGGSPGTGELFF	TGTGCCAGCAGTGAATGGAGGCGGGGGGGCTCTCCCGGCACCGGGGAGCTGTTTTTT
TRBD1	TRBV28	TRBJ1-2	once	CASSPTNRGPPGYTF	TGTGCCAGCAGTCCGACAAACAGGGGCCCCCCAGGCTACACCTTC
-	TRBV29-1	TRBJ2-7	-	CSVGKGQGYEQYF	TGCAGCGTTGGCAAGGGGCAGGGCTACGAGCAGTACTTC
-	TRBV6-5	TRBJ2-7	-	CASSYRGAYEQYF	TGTGCCAGCAGTTACAGGGGTGCCTACGAGCAGTACTTC
TRBD2	TRBV6-1	TRBJ2-1	once	CASSGLAGGPANEQFF	TGTGCCAGCAGTGGGCTAGCGGGGGGCCCGGCCAATGAGCAGTTCTTC
-	TRBV7-9	TRBJ2-6	-	CAIITPQGLISGANVLTF	TGTGCCATCATCACTCCCCAGGGGCTTATATCTGGGGCCAACGTCCTGACTTTC
TRBD1	TRBV27	TRBJ1-2	once	CASSLQQGFAYGYTF	TGTGCCAGCAGTTTGCAACAGGGGTTTGCTTACGGCTACACCTTC
-	TRBV27	TRBJ1-2	-	CASSLGGANGYTF	TGTGCCAGCTCCCTCGGAGGGGCCAATGGCTACACCTTC
-	TRBV10-2	TRBJ1-6	-	CASSETGGNSPLHF	TGCGCCAGCAGTGAAACAGGCGGAAATTCACCCCTCCACTTT
TRBD2	TRBV5-1	TRBJ2-7	-	CASRRLAGDYEQYF	TGCGCCAGCAGGCGACTAGCGGGAGACTACGAGCAGTACTTC
-	TRBV7-9	TRBJ2-7	-	CASSLSIGVPAYEQYF	TGTGCCAGCAGCCTTAGTATCGGAGTACCAGCCTACGAGCAGTACTTC
-	TRBV4-1	TRBJ1-5	-	CASSQDVGRGGNQPQHF	TGCGCCAGCAGCCAAGATGTGGGGAGGGGCGGGAATCAGCCCCAGCATTTT
-	TRBV4-2	TRBJ1-5	-	CASSQSARRDNQPQHF	TGTGCCAGCAGCCAAAGTGCGCGCAGGGACAATCAGCCCCAGCATTTT
TRBD1	TRBV27	TRBJ1-1	-	CASSFAGQGPDYTEAFF	TGTGCCAGCAGTTTTGCGGGACAGGGGCCTGATTACACTGAAGCTTTCTTT
TRBD1	TRBV2	TRBJ2-7	-	CASTRDRLSYEQYF	TGTGCCAGCACCCGGGACAGGCTCTCCTACGAGCAGTACTTC
TRBD1	TRBV6-1	TRBJ1-3	-	CASSAPGQGFSGNTIYF	TGTGCCAGCAGTGCCCCGGGACAGGGGTTCTCTGGAAACACCATATATTTT
-	TRBV7-3	TRBJ2-7	-	CASSLRGRGTSYEQYF	TGTGCCAGCAGCTTAAGGGGACGGGGGACCTCCTACGAGCAGTACTTC
-	TRBV11-2	TRBJ2-7	-	CASTDYSSYEQYF	TGTGCCAGCACAGACTATTCTTCTTACGAGCAGTACTTC
-	TRBV9	TRBJ1-1	-	CASTREQNTEAFF	TGTGCCAGCACCCGTGAGCAGAACACTGAAGCTTTCTTT
-	TRBV9	TRBJ2-3	-	CASSPWVGPTDTQYF	TGTGCCAGCAGCCCGTGGGTGGGGCCTACAGATACGCAGTATTTT
-	TRBV5-4	TRBJ2-5	-	CASSLDDRQETQYF	TGTGCCAGCAGCTTGGATGACAGGCAGGAGACCCAGTACTTC
-	TRBV28	TRBJ2-1	-	CASSSIQAFEQFF	TGTGCCAGCAGTTCCATTCAAGCGTTTGAGCAGTTCTTC
-	TRBV5-8	TRBJ2-7	few	CASSLGDFSYEQYF	TGTGCCAGCAGCTTGGGAGATTTCTCCTACGAGCAGTACTTC
TRBD2	TRBV28	TRBJ2-5	-	CASSFNSGGLQETQYF	TGTGCCAGCAGTTTTAATAGCGGGGGCCTCCAAGAGACCCAGTACTTC
TRBD1	TRBV9	TRBJ2-7	-	CASSVGGGYNEQYF	TGTGCCAGCAGCGTAGGAGGGGGCTACAACGAGCAGTACTTC
-	TRBV2	TRBJ1-1	-	CASRSINTEAFF	TGTGCCAGCAGGAGTATTAACACTGAAGCTTTCTTT
TRBD2	TRBV6-6	TRBJ2-2	-	CASSIGIAGVTGELFF	TGTGCCAGCAGTATCGGAATAGCGGGAGTTACCGGGGAGCTGTTTTTT
-	TRBV5-6	TRBJ2-5	-	CASSGETQYF	TGTGCCAGCTCCGGGGAGACCCAGTACTTC
-	TRBV19	TRBJ1-2	-	CASSVTLSGGYTF	TGTGCCAGTAGTGTCACTCTGTCGGGTGGCTACACCTTC
-	TRBV7-3	TRBJ2-1	-	CASSLIAANNEQFF	TGTGCCAGCAGCTTAATAGCGGCCAACAATGAGCAGTTCTTC
TRBD1	TRBV11-3	TRBJ2-7	-	CASSRQGYTYEQYF	TGTGCCAGCAGCCGACAGGGGTATACCTACGAGCAGTACTTC
TRBD1	TRBV7-6	TRBJ1-2	-	CASSLSAWGRQGAEDGYTF	TGTGCCAGCAGCTTATCCGCGTGGGGCCGACAGGGGGCAGAGGATGGCTACACCTTC
-	TRBV9	TRBJ2-3	-	CASSVDRGSGTDTQYF	TGTGCCAGCAGCGTAGATCGGGGGTCGGGCACAGATACGCAGTATTTT
TRBD2	TRBV2	TRBJ2-1	-	CASSGVTSFKNEQFF	TGTGCCAGCAGTGGGGTGACTAGCTTTAAGAATGAGCAGTTCTTC
-	TRBV29-1	TRBJ2-2	-	CSVGHSTQNTGELFF	TGCAGCGTTGGACATTCCACCCAGAACACCGGGGAGCTGTTTTTT
-	TRBV19	TRBJ2-2	-	CASSIDLRQAMGGELFF	TGTGCCAGTAGTATAGATCTTAGGCAGGCGATGGGCGGGGAGCTGTTTTTT
-	TRBV11-1	TRBJ1-2	-	CASSSPEDGNYGYTF	TGTGCCAGCAGCTCGCCGGAGGACGGGAACTATGGCTACACCTTC